A selection of T cell receptor beta chains follows, all from one sample in a study of early T cells in non-severe SARS-CoV-2 infection. Using its own MiXCR run on the 5' RACE reads, TCRdb lists one record per CDR3 protein. The sample yields 37,000 or so distinct CDR3 sequences, about 5.3% seen once. Sequenced sample: whole blood. These receptors came from an adult who was a healthcare worker with PCR-confirmed SARS-CoV-2 infection or an uninfected control (not recorded which). The conserved cysteine and the conserved F or W are not part of the CDR3 here. Each record gives: V gene, CDR3 protein.

>TRBV7-9
ASTPGRTLSGNTIY
>TRBV9
ASSPHAMDRVGTEAF
>TRBV6-1
ASSPGLLPGTDTQY
>TRBV5-4
ASRTAIQETQY
>TRBV7-9
ASSSLAGACNEQF
>TRBV7-7
ASSLAPGSTDTQY
>TRBV20-1
SARDLAGASGGPRLQETQY
>TRBV12-3/TRBV12-4
ASSFGVLTEAF
>TRBV12-3/TRBV12-4
ASSFTTSDEQF
>TRBV20-1
SASGGQGVYEQF
>TRBV20-1
SATDRGGYGYT
>TRBV28
ASVSGLAGFLFGYEQY
>TRBV7-9
ASSLQERTQY
>TRBV28
ASSWGRAADTQY
>TRBV11-2
ASSSGLAGGGNEQF
>TRBV5-6
ASSLRGFTGELF
>TRBV27
ASSFRRGGNQPQH
>TRBV30
AQRGGDPSYNEQF
>TRBV7-2
ASSSKNSGLLGELF
>TRBV30
AWSGPRNTEAF
>TRBV3-2
ASSLRDTEQF
>TRBV21-1
ASSKKLFTGLNIQY
>TRBV12-3/TRBV12-4
ASRDRELSGELF
>TRBV7-2
ASSLHATKNTEAF
>TRBV7-9
ASSPPGLTTQY
>TRBV3-1
ASSEGQSSGNTIY
>TRBV2
ASSGASDEQF
>TRBV5-1
ASSTGTRFTEAF
>TRBV7-6
ASSLDPIGTQY
>TRBV20-1
SARAGQEHGYT
>TRBV28
ASSLDRRPGANVLT
>TRBV5-4
ASSPGLAASYNEQF
>TRBV18
ASSRQGTSGRAREQF
>TRBV20-1
SARGGWNTIY
>TRBV12-3/TRBV12-4
ASSRGIQETQY
>TRBV20-1
SASYQSGVSNYGYT
>TRBV9
ASSALSLSDTQY
>TRBV7-2
ASSLQDLPGETQY
>TRBV5-1
ASSLTTYNEQF
>TRBV7-2
ASSPRRGRIEKLF
>TRBV12-3/TRBV12-4
ASTEAQGQETQY
>TRBV2
ASGQGGTQPQH
>TRBV6-1
ASRITQSYT
>TRBV30
AWSVLDNYGYT
>TRBV28
ASKGASSGANVLT
>TRBV14
ASSQGWESGMKETQY
>TRBV7-9
ASSLAQGRKQY
>TRBV29-1
SVDAGDQETQY
>TRBV29-1
SDTGTSTDTQY
>TRBV7-2
ASSLFGRASGKNEQF
>TRBV20-1
SAAESTDTQY
>TRBV6-6
ASTYRSDSYEQY
>TRBV7-2
ASSSRGARETQY
>TRBV12-3/TRBV12-4
ASSFPLHRGAEAF
>TRBV25-1
ASSVTGDFGYT
>TRBV20-1
SAKGGGTVNTEAF
>TRBV20-1
SARGTRNFEQY